One TCR beta chain is described in this entry. The study ran its PCR with 60 Vbeta and 13 Jbeta primers. The method was immunoSEQ multiplex PCR; TCRdb's version includes in-frame clones alone and lacks a portion of them. The table shows approximately 120,000 clones, with around two thirds occurring only once. This record comes from a study of cytomegalovirus exposure and HLA in healthy donors. Germline CDR1 is SGHRS and CDR2 is YFSETQ. V lost 2 bases, J lost 7 bases, and 4 bases stayed unmatched. The CDR3 consists of 14 residues. Material for sequencing was PBMCs. J is TRBJ2-4 and V is TRBV5-1; 9 bases map to TRBD1. The receptor was derived from a man aged 55 to 69 in good health and CMV-seropositive. Here the CDR3 reads CASSLQGADNIQYF. DNA of the CDR3: TGCGCCAGCAGCTTACAGGGGGCGGACAACATTCAGTACTTC.